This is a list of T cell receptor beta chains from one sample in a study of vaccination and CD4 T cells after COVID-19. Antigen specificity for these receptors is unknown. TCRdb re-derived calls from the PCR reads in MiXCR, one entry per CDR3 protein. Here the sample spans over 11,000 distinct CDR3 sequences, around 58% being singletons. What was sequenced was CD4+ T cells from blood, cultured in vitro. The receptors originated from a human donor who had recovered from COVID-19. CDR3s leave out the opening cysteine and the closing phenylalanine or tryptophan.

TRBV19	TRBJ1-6	ASAPDRGRSPLH
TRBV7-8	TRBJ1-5	ASSLDLGGNQPQH
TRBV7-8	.	ASSFSHIVYEQY
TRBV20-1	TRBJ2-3	SAPLAGREADTQY
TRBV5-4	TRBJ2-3	ASSLEGSTDTQY
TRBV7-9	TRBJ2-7	ASSGRLAVDEQY
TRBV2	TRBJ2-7	ASNREEYEQY
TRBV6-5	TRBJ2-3	ASSFSGTSTDTQY
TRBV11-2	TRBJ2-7	ASSLSGPISYEQY
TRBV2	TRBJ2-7	ASSGQTGGEQY
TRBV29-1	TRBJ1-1	SAPRGQGFGGAEAF
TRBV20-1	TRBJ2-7	SARLAYEQY
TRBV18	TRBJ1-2	ASSPPPPGRVNGYT
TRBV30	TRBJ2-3	AWGRDNTDTQY
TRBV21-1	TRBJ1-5	ASSKVWAANQPQH
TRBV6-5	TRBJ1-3	ASSYKDQSGNTIY
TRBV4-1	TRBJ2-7	ASSQTTGRQYEQY
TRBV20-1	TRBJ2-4	SARDVAGLAKNIQY
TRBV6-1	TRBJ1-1	ASSRGALNTEAF
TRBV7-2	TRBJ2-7	ASSLSTYEQY
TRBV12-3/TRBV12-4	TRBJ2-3	ASSLDRTDTQY
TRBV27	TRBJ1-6	ASSLDRSGSPLH
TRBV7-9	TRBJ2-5	ASSWTSGKETQY
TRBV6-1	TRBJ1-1	ASSRWTGGNTEAF
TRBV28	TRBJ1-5	ASRPFTGQGLGGNQPQH
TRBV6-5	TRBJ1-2	ASSYLGVHYGYT
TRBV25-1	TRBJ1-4	ASSDRATYNEKLF
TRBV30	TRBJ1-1	AWSVMWSMNTEAF
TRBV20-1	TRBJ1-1	SARDVSRSAEAF
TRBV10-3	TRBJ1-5	AISGTGAGQPQH
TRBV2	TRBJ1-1	ASSPGGTEAF
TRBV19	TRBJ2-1	ASSAVRDRGRYEQF
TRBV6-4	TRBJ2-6	ASSDSGAGANVLT
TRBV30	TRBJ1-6	AWSVRTGDSPLH
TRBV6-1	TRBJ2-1	ASSGRLAPSYNEQF
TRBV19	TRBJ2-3	ASSSESGQGVTDTQY
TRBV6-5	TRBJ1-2	ASSYSYLRRETALGGYT
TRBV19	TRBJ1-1	ASSIAVMNTEAF
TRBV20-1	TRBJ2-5	SAPAGGQETQY
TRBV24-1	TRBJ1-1	ATSASVNTEAF
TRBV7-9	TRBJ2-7	ASSLGGSAYEQY
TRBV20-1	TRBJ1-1	SADGTGGRGTEAF
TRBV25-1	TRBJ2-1	ASSAVAGGPLNEQF
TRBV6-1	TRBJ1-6	ASSNFRENSPLH